This is a list of T cell receptor beta chains from one sample in a study of shared clonotypes between healthy human individuals. Assay used: immunoSEQ multiplex PCR; TCRdb lists only in-frame clones, some missing. Of around 2,000,000 clones listed, over 85% are singletons. The sample comprised naive CD8+ T cells sorted from blood. These receptors were obtained from a man aged 18 to 29 in good health. Both conserved end residues are trimmed from each CDR3. Expanded clones are given a class, and other clones once, few, many or no size at all.

TRBV13 . ASSFRVSGANVLT
TRBV6-1 . ASSESRDGRNYGYT
TRBV6-6 once ASGPEGVGNEQY
TRBV7-9 . ASSLADYRGRTEAF
TRBV29-1 . SVASEGDTIY
TRBV5-1 . ASSLGTGGIGDTEAF
TRBV2 . ASSVGSYEQY
TRBV5-6 . ASSSGVGARGTEAF
TRBV6-5 . ASSYGGYGANVLT
TRBV11-2 . ASSLVIGTSIGTQY
TRBV21-1 . ASRRCRRQGGNFSTDTQY
TRBV9 . ASSVRPYQGSGNTIY
TRBV5-1 . ASSESGDEQY
TRBV29-1 . SVDPMGVAETQY
TRBV19 . ASSSGQGDYEQY
TRBV9 . ASSVWVSGGTDTQY
TRBV7-9 . ASSLSLNEQY
TRBV10-3 . AINREAAYNEQF
TRBV9 . ASSVYGGAGDTQY
TRBV7-2 . ASSLWDRALNTEAF
TRBV4-1 . ASSLQSGSPVRDTQY
TRBV27 . ASSPRTSGVPYEQY
TRBV30 . AWSPTGGTTQY
TRBV4-1 . ASRDGLVGTGELF
TRBV10-2 . ASSERRTDTQY
TRBV4-1 . ASSQETAYEQY
TRBV5-6 . ASSWGQANNQPQH
TRBV28 . ASSDGDRGYYGYT
TRBV6-6 . ASSYQGNSYEQY
TRBV5-6 . ASSFAWGSYNSPLH
TRBV7-9 . ASSLDSSLVPYEQY
TRBV4-3 once ASSQDIRGLGDIQY
TRBV5-8 . ASSLVDTGANEKLF
TRBV4-1 . ASSHRLESYGYT
TRBV9 . ASSVGGPIGDYEQY
TRBV28 . ASSLLSGGLVTGELF
TRBV10-3 . AISESTGTGGTDTQY
TRBV19 . ASGPLLAGPYEQY
TRBV5-8 . ASSFQLGGTYEQY
TRBV10-3 once AIRTGDEQF
TRBV4-1 . ASSQRQGLDNEQF
TRBV7-7 . ASSSIPGQGSKNEQF
TRBV5-6 . ASSLAAGHEQF